This TCR beta chain was sequenced during a study of T cells in Graves' hyperthyroidism and ophthalmopathy. Each diagnosis drew on symptoms, thyroxine, TRAb, thyroid ultrasound and orbital computed tomography findings. Germline-derived CDR1 and CDR2 are DFQATT and SNEGSKA (reference sequence). Trimming took 4 bases from V and 6 from J, leaving 9 bases between them. The length of the CDR3 is 12 residues. The TCR beta CDR3 regions underwent amplification using RNA transcripts as the source. During a first-round RT-PCR of the TCR CDR3, the HTBI primer set was used. MiXCR, applied by TCRdb to the multiplex PCR reads, yields one record per CDR3 protein. Among about 690,000 distinct CDR3 sequences listed, around 16% were seen once. This clonotype was seen a handful of times.

The chain has TRBV20-1 and TRBJ2-2; no reliable D call. This TCR was sampled from a man in his fifties with Graves' hyperthyroidism. Sequenced: blood. CDR3 coding DNA: TGCAGTGCTACCCACGACGCCGGGGAGCTGTTTTTT. The encoded protein is CSATHDAGELFF.